This T cell receptor beta chain was recovered during a study of cytomegalovirus exposure and HLA in healthy donors. General study findings and limits: A later analysis reportedly found that, within productive TCRs, an Asian-associated ancestry cluster had fewer N-insertions than the mean observed across the roughly 690 donors.

PCR primers comprised 60 Vbeta and 13 Jbeta primers. Sequencing used immunoSEQ multiplex PCR; TCRdb keeps in-frame clones, though not all of them. The data contain over 90,000 clones, around 82% of them seen just once; the ten biggest clones take up around 10%. V shed 6 bases, J shed 0 bases, and the junction held 6 bases outside the gene matches. CDR3 length: 15 amino acids. Per the germline V gene, CDR1 is MDHEN and CDR2 is SYDVKM. This clone was seen just once. Its antigen is not identified. The genes are TRBV28 and TRBJ2-7; 9 nucleotides agree with TRBD1. Source material: PBMCs. The source is a woman younger than 35 in good health and CMV-seropositive. CDR3 residues: CASSWTGESSYEQYF. The CDR3 bases are TGTGCCAGCAGCTGGACAGGGGAAAGCTCCTACGAGCAGTACTTC.